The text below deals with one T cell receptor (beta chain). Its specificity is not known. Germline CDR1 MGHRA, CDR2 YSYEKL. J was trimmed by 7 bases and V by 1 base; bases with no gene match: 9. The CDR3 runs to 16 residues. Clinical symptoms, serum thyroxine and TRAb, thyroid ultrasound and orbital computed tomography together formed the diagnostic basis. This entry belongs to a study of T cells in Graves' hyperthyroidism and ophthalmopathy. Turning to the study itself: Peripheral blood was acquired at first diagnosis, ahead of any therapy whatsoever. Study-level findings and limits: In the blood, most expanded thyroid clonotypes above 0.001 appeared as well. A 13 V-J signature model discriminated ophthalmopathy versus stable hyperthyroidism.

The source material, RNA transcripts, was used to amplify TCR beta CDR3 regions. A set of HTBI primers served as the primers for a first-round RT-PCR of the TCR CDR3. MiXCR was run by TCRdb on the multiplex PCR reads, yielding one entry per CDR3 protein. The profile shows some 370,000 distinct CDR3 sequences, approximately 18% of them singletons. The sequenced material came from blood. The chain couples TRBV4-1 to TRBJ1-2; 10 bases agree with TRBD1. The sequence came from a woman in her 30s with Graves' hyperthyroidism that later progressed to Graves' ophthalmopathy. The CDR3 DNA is TGCGCCAGCAGCCAAGTCGGGACAGGGGACTATGGTGGCTACACCTTC. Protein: CASSQVGTGDYGGYTF.